What follows are 26 T cell receptor beta chains derived from one specimen sequenced in a study of blood T cell repertoires in COVID-19. This table comes from immunoSEQ multiplex PCR, and its TCRdb copy is limited to in-frame clones, with some not included. The table records more than 400,000 clones, around 90% of them present only once. Specimen: PBMCs or T cells enriched from blood (not recorded which). Source of these receptors: a man in his late teens or twenties who had recovered from COVID-19.

The CDR3 loop is CASSPGTGVDQPQHF. The DNA for the CDR3 is TGCGCCAGCAGCCCCGGGACAGGGGTAGACCAGCCCCAGCATTTT. V is TRBV5-1 and J is TRBJ1-5, with 10 positions matching TRBD1. The CDR3 covers 15 residues. The junction had 8 bases not matched to a gene; V was cut back by 4 bases and J by 7 bases. Germline V gene lookup returns CDR1 SGHRS and CDR2 YFSETQ.

V and J are TRBV27 and TRBJ2-1; 14 nucleotides match TRBD2. This CDR3 region has 18 residues. The trim removed 4 bases at V and 4 bases at J, leaving 9 bases unmatched. Germline V gene lookup returns CDR1 MNHEY and CDR2 SMNVEV (reference sequence). Here the CDR3 DNA reads TGTGCCAGCAGTTCCTATGGACTAGCGGGGGGCGCTTACAATGAGCAGTTCTTC. It specifies CASSSYGLAGGAYNEQFF.

This chain connects TRBV6-1 to TRBJ2-7; D gene unclear. Trimming took off 2 bases at V and 5 bases at J, with 7 bases between the two ends. CDR1 MNHNS and CDR2 SASEGT come from the germline V gene. The CDR3 is made up of 12 amino acids. The CDR3 loop is CASSELVDEQYF. In DNA form, the CDR3 reads TGTGCCAGCAGTGAACTCGTAGACGAGCAGTACTTC.

A few counts support this clone. This chain links TRBV6-6 with TRBJ1-2; no definite D call. The CDR3 runs to 13 residues. Trimming took off 6 bases at V and 4 bases at J, with 12 bases between the two ends. CDR1 is MNHNY and CDR2 is SVGAGI in the germline V gene (reference sequence). CDR3 sequence reads: CASRPPATYGYTF. The CDR3 nucleotides are TGTGCCAGCAGACCCCCCGCTACCTATGGCTACACCTTC.

The chain combines TRBV29-1 with TRBJ1-1; the match to TRBD1 covers 12 bases. CDR1 is SQVTM, CDR2 ANQGSEA, per germline. V lost 7 bases to trimming and J lost 5 bases; unmatched junction nucleotides: 8. This CDR3 has 14 amino acids. The CDR3 spells CSGIRDRGLTEAFF. The CDR3 nucleotides read TGCAGCGGAATCCGGGACAGGGGGCTTACTGAAGCTTTCTTT.

The chain is built from TRBV12-3 or TRBV12-4 and TRBJ1-1; 7 positions agree with TRBD1. The CDR3 is made up of 13 amino acids. Trimming took 3 bases from V and 4 from J; bases not matched to a gene: 2. The CDR3 spells CASSLRQGTEAFF. In nucleotides, the CDR3 is TGTGCCAGCAGTTTGAGACAGGGCACTGAAGCTTTCTTT.

The chain recombines TRBV5-1 with TRBJ2-1; 9 bases line up with TRBD1. Germline V gives CDR1 SGHRS, CDR2 YFSETQ. This CDR3 spans 15 amino acids. The junction had 7 bases not matched to a gene; V was cut back by 4 bases and J by 5 bases. CDR3 amino acids: CASSPWDRDDNEQFF. As DNA, the CDR3 is TGCGCCAGCAGCCCCTGGGACAGGGACGACAATGAGCAGTTCTTC.

This chain uses TRBV2 with TRBJ1-2; weak D call: TRBD1 (6 bases). This CDR3 spans 14 amino acids. V shed 4 bases and J shed 5 bases, with 14 bases lying between them. Germline V CDR1 and CDR2: SNHLY, FYNNEI. The CDR3 coding sequence is TGTGCCAGCAGTGTCGGGACAAGGACGTATGGCTACACCTTC. Residues: CASSVGTRTYGYTF.

In its sample, this clone was seen once. The same CDR3 also results from other DNA sequences found in this sample. This rearrangement joins TRBV5-1 to TRBJ1-1; 10 bases line up with TRBD1. The germline gives CDR1 SGHRS, CDR2 YFSETQ. This CDR3 is 14 amino acids long. V lost 3 bases to trimming and J lost 4 bases; unmatched junction nucleotides: 3. The CDR3 bases are TGCGCCAGCAGCTCGGGACAGGGGAGCACTGAAGCTTTCTTT. Translation gives CASSSGQGSTEAFF.

The genes are TRBV2 and TRBJ1-2; 8 bases map to TRBD1. The germline CDR1 and CDR2 sequences are SNHLY and FYNNEI. The CDR3 is made up of 15 amino acids. With 3 bases clipped from V and 4 bases from J, the junction kept 7 bases outside the gene matches. The CDR3: CASSDGQGATYGYTF. The CDR3 bases are TGTGCCAGCAGTGATGGGCAGGGGGCGACCTATGGCTACACCTTC.

The CDR3 DNA sequence: TGTGCCAGCAGCGGCCGGGACAGGGGGCCGGGAAACTATGGCTACACCTTC. Residues: CASSGRDRGPGNYGYTF. The J gene is TRBJ1-2, the V gene TRBV9, with 12 nucleotides matching TRBD1. The CDR3 spans 17 residues. Germline lookup yields CDR1 SGDLS and CDR2 YYNGEE. Germline trimming cut 3 bases from V and 2 bases from J; bases unmatched to any gene: 8.

The rearrangement links TRBV5-1 to TRBJ2-3; D unclear. CDR3 size: 14 residues. V was shortened by 0 bases and J by 3 bases, with 8 bases between the two germline ends. CDR1 and CDR2 from the germline V gene are SGHRS and YFSETQ. In DNA, the CDR3 is TGCGCCAGCAGCTTGGACTACGGTACAGATACGCAGTATTTT. Its translation: CASSLDYGTDTQYF.

This clone has a single count. The chain carries TRBV27 and TRBJ2-1; D may be TRBD2 (5 bases). This CDR3 region has 16 residues. Trimming pared 6 bases from V and 10 bases from J, leaving 25 bases between. CDR1 and CDR2 from the germline V gene are MNHEY and SMNVEV (reference sequence). The CDR3 bases are TGTGCCAGCAGCCCATATTGGGTCCAGCGGACCTGGGAGCAGTTCTTC. It specifies CASSPYWVQRTWEQFF.

This chain links TRBV5-4 with TRBJ2-2, with 8 bases aligning to TRBD1. The CDR3 extends over 17 amino acids. With 4 bases clipped from V and 0 bases from J, the junction kept 8 bases outside the gene matches. The germline V gene has CDR1 SGHNT and CDR2 YYREEE (reference sequence). CDR3 in DNA: TGTGCCAGCAGCCCAGGGGGCCTAATTACGAACACCGGGGAGCTGTTTTTT. Translating it yields CASSPGGLITNTGELFF.

J is TRBJ1-5 and V is TRBV1; TRBD1, the table's D call, was not compared with the DNA. TRBV1 is designated a pseudogene. The CDR3 totals 16 residues. CDR3 in amino acids: CTSSHKTGTSNQPQHF. In nucleotides, the CDR3 is TGCACCAGCAGCCATAAGACAGGGACTAGCAATCAGCCCCAGCATTTT.

The chain recombines TRBV28 with TRBJ2-1, with D maybe TRBD2 (6 bases). The CDR3 sequence is 16 residues long. Germline V gene sequence: CDR1 MDHEN, CDR2 SYDVKM. The V end was cut by 0 bases, the J end by 4 bases, with 13 bases between. CDR3 nucleotide sequence: TGTGCCAGCAGTTTATGGGGACTGAAAACTTACAATGAGCAGTTCTTC. Residues: CASSLWGLKTYNEQFF.

This chain links TRBV2 with TRBJ1-5, with D perhaps matching TRBD1 (5 bases). This CDR3 has 14 amino acids. CDR1 and CDR2 from the germline V gene are SNHLY and FYNNEI. With 6 bases removed from V and 0 bases from J, the gap between germline ends came to 9 bases. This CDR3 reads CASRQDYSNQPQHF. The CDR3 DNA reads as TGTGCCAGCAGACAGGATTATAGCAATCAGCCCCAGCATTTT.

The V call is TRBV3-1 (or the pseudogene TRBV3-2), the J call TRBJ1-2; a possible D gene is TRBD1 (6 bases). V was pared by 3 bases and J by 8 bases, with 13 bases between. The CDR3 totals 13 residues. The V gene's germline CDR1 is LGHDT and CDR2 YNNKEL (reference sequence). The CDR3 spells CASSHTQGEGYTF. The DNA for the CDR3 is TGTGCCAGCAGCCATACACAGGGTGAGGGCTACACCTTC.

This chain joins TRBV4-1 and TRBJ2-3; no clear D gene. The germline V and J ends were trimmed by 2 bases and 2 bases, with 11 bases remaining between them. The CDR3 spans 15 residues. Germline-derived CDR1 and CDR2 are MGHRA and YSYEKL. The CDR3 here is CASSQRNRDTDTQYF. The CDR3 DNA reads TGCGCCAGCAGCCAAAGAAATAGAGACACAGATACGCAGTATTTT.

The chain links TRBV3-1 (or the pseudogene TRBV3-2) to TRBJ2-5; TRBD2 matches 12 bases. V lost 0 bases, J lost 3 bases, and 5 bases stayed unmatched. This CDR3 has 17 amino acids. From germline, CDR1 is LGHDT and CDR2 YNNKEL (reference sequence). The CDR3 region has the DNA TGTGCCAGCAGCCAAGAACGACTAGCGGGAGTTAAAGAGACCCAGTACTTC. Its translation is CASSQERLAGVKETQYF.

This sequence joins TRBV5-8 and TRBJ1-1; tentative D call: TRBD1 (5 bases). V lost 2 bases and J lost 4, with 18 bases in between. From germline, CDR1 is SGHTS and CDR2 YDEGEE. CDR3 length: 16 amino acids. CDR3 region: CASSLIPLPGPTEAFF. The CDR3 DNA sequence: TGTGCCAGCAGCTTAATCCCCCTGCCAGGGCCCACTGAAGCTTTCTTT.

The chain has TRBV30 and TRBJ1-2, with a tentative D call TRBD1 (6 bases). Germline V gene lookup returns CDR1 GTSNPN and CDR2 SVGIG (reference sequence). V was shortened by 3 bases and J by 8 bases, with 13 bases between the two germline ends. CDR3 length: 12 residues. For the CDR3, the DNA is TGTGCCTGGAGCCTACAGGGTGAGGGCTACACCTTC. Translating gives CAWSLQGEGYTF.

This clone was detected only a few times. V and J are TRBV5-6 and TRBJ2-2; perhaps TRBD1 as D (6 bases). The ends were cut back, 4 bases at V and 4 bases at J, with 14 bases in the middle. CDR1 SGHDT and CDR2 YYEEEE come from the germline V gene. The CDR3 consists of 15 residues. CDR3 protein: CASSQAGTTTGELFF. CDR3 nucleotides: TGTGCCAGCAGCCAAGCCGGGACAACCACCGGGGAGCTGTTTTTT.

CDR3 bases: TGTGCCAGTGAACCGGGACATGTCTCCGATGAGCAGTTCTTC. Amino acid sequence: CASEPGHVSDEQFF. V gene TRBV19 combines with J gene TRBJ2-1; D is perhaps TRBD1 (6 bases). The germline CDR1 and CDR2 sequences are LNHDA and SQIVND (reference sequence). Trimming cost V 8 bases and J 8 bases, with 19 bases left between them. The length of the CDR3 is 14 residues.

The chain uses TRBV4-1 and TRBJ2-5; 9 bases are shared with TRBD1. Germline CDR1 and CDR2: MGHRA and YSYEKL. The J segment lost 2 bases and the V segment lost 8 bases, leaving 15 bases of the junction unmatched. The CDR3 totals 17 residues. This CDR3 reads CASGAHPNRGQQETQYF. CDR3 nucleotide sequence: TGCGCCAGCGGCGCTCATCCGAACAGGGGGCAACAAGAGACCCAGTACTTC.

The V call is TRBV23-1, the J call TRBJ1-2, with D hard to call. TRBV23-1 is an ORF, with its function uncertain. CDR3 length: 15 residues. V gave up 0 bases and J gave up 3 bases, with 11 bases separating them. In nucleotides, the CDR3 is TGCGCCAGCAGTCAATCGTGGCAGCGGGACTATGGCTACACCTTC. Translation: CASSQSWQRDYGYTF.